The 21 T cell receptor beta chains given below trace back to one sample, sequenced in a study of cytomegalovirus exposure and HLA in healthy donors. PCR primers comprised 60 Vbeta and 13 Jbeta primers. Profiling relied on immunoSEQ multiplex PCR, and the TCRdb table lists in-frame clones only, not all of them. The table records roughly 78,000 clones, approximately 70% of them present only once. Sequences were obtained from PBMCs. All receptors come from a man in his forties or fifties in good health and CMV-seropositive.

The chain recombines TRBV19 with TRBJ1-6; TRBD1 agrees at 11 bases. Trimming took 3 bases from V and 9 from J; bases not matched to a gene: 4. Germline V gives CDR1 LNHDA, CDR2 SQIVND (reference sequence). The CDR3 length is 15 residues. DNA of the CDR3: TGTGCCAGTAGTATCAGGGGACAGGGGGGTTCACCCCTCCACTTT. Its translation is CASSIRGQGGSPLHF.

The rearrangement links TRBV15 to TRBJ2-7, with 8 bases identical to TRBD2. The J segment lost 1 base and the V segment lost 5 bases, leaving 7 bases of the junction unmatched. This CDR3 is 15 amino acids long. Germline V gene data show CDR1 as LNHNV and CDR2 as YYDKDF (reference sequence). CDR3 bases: TGTGCCACCAGCCCCCCCCGGGGGGGTTCCTACGAGCAGTACTTC. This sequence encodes CATSPPRGGSYEQYF.

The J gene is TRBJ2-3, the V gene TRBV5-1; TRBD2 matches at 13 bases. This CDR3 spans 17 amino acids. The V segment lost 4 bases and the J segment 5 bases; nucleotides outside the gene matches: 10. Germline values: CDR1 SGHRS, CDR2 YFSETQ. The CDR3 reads CASSPPLLAGGQDTQYF. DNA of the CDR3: TGCGCCAGCAGCCCCCCATTACTAGCGGGGGGGCAAGATACGCAGTATTTT.

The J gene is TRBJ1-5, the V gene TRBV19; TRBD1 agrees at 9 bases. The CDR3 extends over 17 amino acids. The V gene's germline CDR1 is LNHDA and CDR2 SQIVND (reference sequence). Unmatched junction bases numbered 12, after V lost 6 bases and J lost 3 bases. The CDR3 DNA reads TGTGCCAGTAGCCAGACCGGGACAGGGAATCCCAATCAGCCCCAGCATTTT. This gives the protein CASSQTGTGNPNQPQHF.

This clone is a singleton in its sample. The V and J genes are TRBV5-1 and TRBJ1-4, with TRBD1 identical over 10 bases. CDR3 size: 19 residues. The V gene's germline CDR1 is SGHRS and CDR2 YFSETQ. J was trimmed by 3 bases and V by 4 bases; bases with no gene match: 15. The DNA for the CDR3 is TGCGCCAGCAGCCCATGCCTCCGGGACAGGGGTAAGTCTAATGAAAAACTGTTTTTT. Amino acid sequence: CASSPCLRDRGKSNEKLFF.

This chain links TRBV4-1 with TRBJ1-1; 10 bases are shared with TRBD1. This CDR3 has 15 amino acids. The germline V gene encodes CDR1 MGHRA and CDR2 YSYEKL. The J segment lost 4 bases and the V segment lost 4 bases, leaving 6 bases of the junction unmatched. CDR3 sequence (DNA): TGCGCCAGCAGCCGCGGACAGGGGGTGGTCACTGAAGCTTTCTTT. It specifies CASSRGQGVVTEAFF.

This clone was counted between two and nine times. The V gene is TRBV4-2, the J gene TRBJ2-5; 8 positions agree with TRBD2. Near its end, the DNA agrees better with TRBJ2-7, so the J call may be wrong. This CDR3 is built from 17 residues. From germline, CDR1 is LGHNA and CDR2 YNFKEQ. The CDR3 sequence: CASSQAVRGSGAYEQYF. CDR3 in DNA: TGTGCCAGCAGCCAAGCCGTACGAGGTAGCGGGGCCTACGAGCAGTACTTC.

CDR3 nucleotides: TGTGCCAGCAGTGAAGTCCAGTGGCACACAAAGAACACCGGGGAGCTGTTTTTT. Translated, it gives CASSEVQWHTKNTGELFF. This rearrangement joins TRBV2 to TRBJ2-2; D unresolved. CDR1 SNHLY and CDR2 FYNNEI come from the germline V gene. The CDR3 runs to 18 residues. V shed 1 base and J shed 1 base, with 16 bases lying between them.

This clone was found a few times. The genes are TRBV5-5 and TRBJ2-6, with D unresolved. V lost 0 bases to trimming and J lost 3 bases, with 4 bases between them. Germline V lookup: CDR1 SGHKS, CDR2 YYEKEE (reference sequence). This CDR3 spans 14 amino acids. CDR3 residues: CASSLDFGANVLTF. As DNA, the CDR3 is TGTGCCAGCAGCTTGGACTTTGGGGCCAACGTCCTGACTTTC.

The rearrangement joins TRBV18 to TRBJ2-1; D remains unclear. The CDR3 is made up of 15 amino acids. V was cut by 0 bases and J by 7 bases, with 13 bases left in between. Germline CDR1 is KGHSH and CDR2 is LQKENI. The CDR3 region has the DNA TGTGCCAGCTCACCACCTGTTCGCGGTGGGAATGAGCAGTTCTTC. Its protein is CASSPPVRGGNEQFF.

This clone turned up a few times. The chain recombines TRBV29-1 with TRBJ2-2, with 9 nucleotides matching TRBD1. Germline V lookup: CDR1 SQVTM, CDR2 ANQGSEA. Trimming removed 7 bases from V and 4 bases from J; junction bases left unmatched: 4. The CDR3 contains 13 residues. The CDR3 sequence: CSAGQGPTGELFF. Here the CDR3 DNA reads TGCAGCGCCGGACAGGGGCCCACCGGGGAGCTGTTTTTT.

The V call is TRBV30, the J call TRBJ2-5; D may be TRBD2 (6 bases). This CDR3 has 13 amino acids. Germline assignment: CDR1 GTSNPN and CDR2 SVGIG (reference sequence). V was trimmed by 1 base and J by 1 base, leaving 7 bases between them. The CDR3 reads CAWSGDSQETQYF. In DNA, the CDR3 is TGTGCCTGGAGTGGGGACTCCCAAGAGACCCAGTACTTC.

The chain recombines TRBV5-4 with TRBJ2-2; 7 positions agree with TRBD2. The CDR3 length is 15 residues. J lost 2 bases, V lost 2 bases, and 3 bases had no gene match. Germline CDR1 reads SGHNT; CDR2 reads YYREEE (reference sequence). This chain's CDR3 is CASSFGGGNTGELFF. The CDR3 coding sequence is TGTGCCAGCAGCTTTGGCGGGGGTAACACCGGGGAGCTGTTTTTT. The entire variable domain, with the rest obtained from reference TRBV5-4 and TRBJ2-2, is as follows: ETGVTQSPTHLIKTRGQQVTLRCSSQSGHNTVSWYQQALGQGPQFIFQYYREEENGRGNFPPRFSGLQFPNYSSELNVNALELDDSALYLCASSFGGGNTGELFFGEGSRLTVL.

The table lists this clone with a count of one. The CDR3 DNA is TGTGCCAGCAGCTTAGAAGCTCAGGGAAGCGCCGGGGAGCTGTTTTTT. Its translation: CASSLEAQGSAGELFF. The chain combines TRBV7-6 with TRBJ2-2, with D tentatively TRBD1 (5 bases). V was shortened by 1 base and J by 6 bases, with 15 bases between the two germline ends. The CDR3 is 16 amino acids. CDR1 is SGHVS, CDR2 FNYEAQ, per germline. The entire variable domain, with the rest obtained from reference TRBV7-6 and TRBJ2-2, is as follows: GAGVSQSPRYKVTKRGQDVALRCDPISGHVSLYWYRQALGQGPEFLTYFNYEAQQDKSGLPNDRFSAERPEGSISTLTIQRTEQRDSAMYRCASSLEAQGSAGELFFGEGSRLTVL.

The CDR3 DNA reads as TGTGCCAGCAGCTTTGGACAGGGGGTGGTTGGTGAAGCTTTCTTT. Its protein is CASSFGQGVVGEAFF. The chain combines TRBV7-6 with TRBJ1-1, with 10 positions matching TRBD1. The CDR3 extends over 15 amino acids. The ends lost 3 bases at V and 7 bases at J; junction bases unmatched: 8. Germline CDR1 and CDR2: SGHVS and FNYEAQ.

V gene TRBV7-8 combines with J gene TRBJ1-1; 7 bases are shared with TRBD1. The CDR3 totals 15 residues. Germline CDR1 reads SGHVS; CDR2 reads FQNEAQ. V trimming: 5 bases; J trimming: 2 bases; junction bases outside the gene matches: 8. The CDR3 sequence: CASSTRTGENTEAFF. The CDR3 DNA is TGTGCCAGCAGCACGAGGACAGGAGAAAACACTGAAGCTTTCTTT.

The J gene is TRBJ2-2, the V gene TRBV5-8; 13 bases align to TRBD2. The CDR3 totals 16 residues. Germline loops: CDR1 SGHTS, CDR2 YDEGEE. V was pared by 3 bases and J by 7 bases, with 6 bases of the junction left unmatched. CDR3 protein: CASSSLAGGLDGELFF. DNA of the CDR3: TGTGCCAGCAGCTCACTAGCGGGGGGGCTCGACGGGGAGCTGTTTTTT.

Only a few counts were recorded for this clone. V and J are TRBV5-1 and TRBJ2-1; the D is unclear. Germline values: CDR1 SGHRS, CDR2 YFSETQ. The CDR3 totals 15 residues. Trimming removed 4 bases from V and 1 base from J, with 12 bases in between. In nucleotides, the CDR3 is TGCGCCAGCAGCCCAGGTCCAGAATCCTACAATGAGCAGTTCTTC. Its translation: CASSPGPESYNEQFF.

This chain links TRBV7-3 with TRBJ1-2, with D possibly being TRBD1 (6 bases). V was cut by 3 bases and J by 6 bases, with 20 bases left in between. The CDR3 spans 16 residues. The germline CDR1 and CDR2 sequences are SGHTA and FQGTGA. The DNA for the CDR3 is TGTGCCAGCAGCTTTTTTCTTACAGGGCCGCTTGATGGCTACACCTTC. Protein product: CASSFFLTGPLDGYTF.

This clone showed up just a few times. The CDR3 region is CASSPPTVSIGNTIYF. In DNA form, the CDR3 reads TGTGCCAGCAGCCCCCCGACAGTATCCATTGGAAACACCATATATTTT. The V and J genes are TRBV28 and TRBJ1-3; D may be TRBD1 (5 bases). V lost 6 bases and J 3 bases, leaving 18 bases between the germline ends. The germline V gene encodes CDR1 MDHEN and CDR2 SYDVKM. This CDR3 has 16 amino acids.

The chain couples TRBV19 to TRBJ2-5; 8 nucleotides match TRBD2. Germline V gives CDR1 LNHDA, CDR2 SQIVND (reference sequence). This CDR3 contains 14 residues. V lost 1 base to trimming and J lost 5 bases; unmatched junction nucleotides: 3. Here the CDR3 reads CASSIAGGDETQYF. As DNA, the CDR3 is TGTGCCAGTAGTATAGCGGGGGGGGACGAGACCCAGTACTTC.